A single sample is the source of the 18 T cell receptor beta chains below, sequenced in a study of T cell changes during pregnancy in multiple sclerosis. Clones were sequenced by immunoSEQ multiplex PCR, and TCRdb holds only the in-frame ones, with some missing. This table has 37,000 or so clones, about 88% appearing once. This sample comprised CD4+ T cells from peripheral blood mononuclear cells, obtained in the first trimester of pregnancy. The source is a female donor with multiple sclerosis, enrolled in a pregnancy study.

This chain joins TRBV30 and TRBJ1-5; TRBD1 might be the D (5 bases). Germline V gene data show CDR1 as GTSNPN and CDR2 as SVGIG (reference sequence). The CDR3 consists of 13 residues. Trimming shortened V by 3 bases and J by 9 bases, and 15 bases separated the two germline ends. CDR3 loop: CAWRRQPTGPQHF. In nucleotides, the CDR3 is TGTGCCTGGAGGAGACAGCCGACGGGGCCCCAGCATTTT. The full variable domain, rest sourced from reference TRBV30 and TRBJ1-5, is SQTIHQWPATLVQPVGSPLSLECTVEGTSNPNLYWYRQAAGRGLQLLFYSVGIGQISSEVPQNLSASRPQDRQFILSSKKLLLSDSGFYLCAWRRQPTGPQHFGDGTRLSIL.

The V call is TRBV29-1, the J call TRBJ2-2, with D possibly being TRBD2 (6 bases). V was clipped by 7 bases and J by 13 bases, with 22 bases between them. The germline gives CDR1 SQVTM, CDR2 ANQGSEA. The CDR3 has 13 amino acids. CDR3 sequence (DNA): TGCAGCGCTTCCGCTCGGGATCGGGGGTGGCTGTTTTTT. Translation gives CSASARDRGWLFF.

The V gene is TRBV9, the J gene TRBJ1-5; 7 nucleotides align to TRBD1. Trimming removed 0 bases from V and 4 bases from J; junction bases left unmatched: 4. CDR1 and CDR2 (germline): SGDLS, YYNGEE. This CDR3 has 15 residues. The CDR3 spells CASSVEAGGNQPQHF. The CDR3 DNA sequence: TGTGCCAGCAGCGTAGAGGCAGGGGGGAATCAGCCCCAGCATTTT.

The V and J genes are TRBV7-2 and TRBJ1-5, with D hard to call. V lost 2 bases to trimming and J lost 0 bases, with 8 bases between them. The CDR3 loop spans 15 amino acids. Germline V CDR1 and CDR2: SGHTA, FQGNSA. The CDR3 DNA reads TGTGCCAGCAGCTTAACGGGGATTAGCAATCAGCCCCAGCATTTT. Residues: CASSLTGISNQPQHF.

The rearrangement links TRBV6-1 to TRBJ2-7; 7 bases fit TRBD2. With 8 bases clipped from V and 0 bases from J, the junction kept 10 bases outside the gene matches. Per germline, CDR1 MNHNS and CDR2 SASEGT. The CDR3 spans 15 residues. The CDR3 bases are TGTGCCAGCCGAGAACTAGCGCCTATCTCCTACGAGCAGTACTTC. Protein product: CASRELAPISYEQYF.

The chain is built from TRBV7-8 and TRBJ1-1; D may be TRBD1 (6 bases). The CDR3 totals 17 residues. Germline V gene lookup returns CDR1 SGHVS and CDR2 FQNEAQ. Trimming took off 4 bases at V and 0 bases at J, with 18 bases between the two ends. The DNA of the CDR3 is TGTGCCAGCAGCTCAAACAGGGTTGTGGTGATGAACACTGAAGCTTTCTTT. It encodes CASSSNRVVVMNTEAFF.

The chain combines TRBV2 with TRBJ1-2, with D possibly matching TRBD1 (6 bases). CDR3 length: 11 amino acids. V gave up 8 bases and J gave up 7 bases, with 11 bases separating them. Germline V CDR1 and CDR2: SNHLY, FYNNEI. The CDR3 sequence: CASETGFGYTF. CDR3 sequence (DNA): TGTGCCAGCGAAACAGGGTTTGGCTACACCTTC.

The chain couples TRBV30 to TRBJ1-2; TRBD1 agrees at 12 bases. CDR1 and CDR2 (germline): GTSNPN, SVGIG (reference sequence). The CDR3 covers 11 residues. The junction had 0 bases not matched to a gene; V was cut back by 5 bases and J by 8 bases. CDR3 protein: CAWGTGGGYTF. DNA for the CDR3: TGTGCCTGGGGGACAGGGGGCGGCTACACCTTC.

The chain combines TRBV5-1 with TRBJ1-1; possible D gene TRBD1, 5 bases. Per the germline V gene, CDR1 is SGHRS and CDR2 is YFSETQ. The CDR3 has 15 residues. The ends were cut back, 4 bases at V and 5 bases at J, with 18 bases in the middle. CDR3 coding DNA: TGCGCCAGCAGCCGCAACTATCAGGGAGGAACTGAAGCTTTCTTT. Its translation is CASSRNYQGGTEAFF.

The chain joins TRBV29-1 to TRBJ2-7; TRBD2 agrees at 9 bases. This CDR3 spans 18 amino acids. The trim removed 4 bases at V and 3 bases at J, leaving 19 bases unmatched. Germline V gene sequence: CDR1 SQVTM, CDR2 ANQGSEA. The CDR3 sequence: CSVAKDPPLLAGVYEQYF. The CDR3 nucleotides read TGCAGCGTTGCCAAGGACCCACCCCTCTTAGCGGGAGTCTACGAGCAGTACTTC.

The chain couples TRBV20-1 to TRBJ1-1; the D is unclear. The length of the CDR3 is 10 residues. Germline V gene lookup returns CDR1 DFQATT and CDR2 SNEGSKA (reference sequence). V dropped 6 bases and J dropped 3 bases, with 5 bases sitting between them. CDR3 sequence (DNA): TGCAGTGCCGGGGACACTGAAGCTTTCTTT. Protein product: CSAGDTEAFF.

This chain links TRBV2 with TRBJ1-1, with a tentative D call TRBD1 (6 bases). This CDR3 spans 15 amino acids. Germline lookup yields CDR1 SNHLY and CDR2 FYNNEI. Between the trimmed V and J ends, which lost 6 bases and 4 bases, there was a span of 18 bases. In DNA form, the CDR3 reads TGTGCCAGCAGAGGGGGTTTGCGGGTGGTCACTGAAGCTTTCTTT. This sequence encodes CASRGGLRVVTEAFF. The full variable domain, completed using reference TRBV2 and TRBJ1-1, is EPEVTQTPSHQVTQMGQEVILRCVPISNHLYFYWYRQILGQKVEFLVSFYNNEISEKSEIFDDQFSVERPDGSNFTLKIRSTKLEDSAMYFCASRGGLRVVTEAFFGQGTRLTVV.

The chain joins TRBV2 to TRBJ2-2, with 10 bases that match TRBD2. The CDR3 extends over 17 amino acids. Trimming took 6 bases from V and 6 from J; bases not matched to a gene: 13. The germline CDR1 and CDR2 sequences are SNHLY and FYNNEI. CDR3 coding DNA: TGTGCCAGCAGGGTCGGGGCTAGCGGGGGAACCTCCGGGGAGCTGTTTTTT. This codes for CASRVGASGGTSGELFF. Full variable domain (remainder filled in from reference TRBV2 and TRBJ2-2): EPEVTQTPSHQVTQMGQEVILRCVPISNHLYFYWYRQILGQKVEFLVSFYNNEISEKSEIFDDQFSVERPDGSNFTLKIRSTKLEDSAMYFCASRVGASGGTSGELFFGEGSRLTVL.

The DNA for the CDR3 is TGTGCCTGGACCCGACTGACAGATACGCAGTATTTT. This gives the protein CAWTRLTDTQYF. The chain combines TRBV30 with TRBJ2-3, with D unresolved. The CDR3 has 12 amino acids. V was clipped by 4 bases and J by 3 bases, with 8 bases between them. Germline V gene sequence: CDR1 GTSNPN, CDR2 SVGIG (reference sequence). The full variable domain, in which reference TRBV30 and TRBJ2-3 provide the parts outside the CDR3, is SQTIHQWPATLVQPVGSPLSLECTVEGTSNPNLYWYRQAAGRGLQLLFYSVGIGQISSEVPQNLSASRPQDRQFILSSKKLLLSDSGFYLCAWTRLTDTQYFGPGTRLTVL.

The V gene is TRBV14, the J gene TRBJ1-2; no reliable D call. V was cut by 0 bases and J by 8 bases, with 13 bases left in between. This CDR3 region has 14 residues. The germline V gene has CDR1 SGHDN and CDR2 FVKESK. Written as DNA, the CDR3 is TGTGCCAGCAGCCAAGATAACCAGGTTGGAGGCTACACCTTC. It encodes CASSQDNQVGGYTF.

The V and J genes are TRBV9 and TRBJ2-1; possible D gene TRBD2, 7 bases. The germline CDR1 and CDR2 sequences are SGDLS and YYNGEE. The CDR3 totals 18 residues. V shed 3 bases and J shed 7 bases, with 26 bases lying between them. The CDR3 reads CASSALRGGGALQNEQFF. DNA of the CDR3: TGTGCCAGCAGCGCATTACGGGGCGGGGGCGCCCTACAGAATGAGCAGTTCTTC.

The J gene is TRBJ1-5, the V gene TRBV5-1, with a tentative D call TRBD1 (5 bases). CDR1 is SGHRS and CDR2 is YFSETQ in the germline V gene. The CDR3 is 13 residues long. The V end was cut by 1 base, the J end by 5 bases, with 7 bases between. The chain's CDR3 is CASSLWGDQPQHF. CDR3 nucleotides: TGCGCCAGCAGCTTGTGGGGGGATCAGCCCCAGCATTTT.

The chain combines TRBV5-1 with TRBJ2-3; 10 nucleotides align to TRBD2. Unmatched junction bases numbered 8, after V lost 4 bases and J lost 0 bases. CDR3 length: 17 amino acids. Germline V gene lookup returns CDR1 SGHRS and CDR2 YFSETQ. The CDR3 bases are TGCGCCAGCAGCGATCCTAGCGGGGGCGCTAGCACAGATACGCAGTATTTT. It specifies CASSDPSGGASTDTQYF.